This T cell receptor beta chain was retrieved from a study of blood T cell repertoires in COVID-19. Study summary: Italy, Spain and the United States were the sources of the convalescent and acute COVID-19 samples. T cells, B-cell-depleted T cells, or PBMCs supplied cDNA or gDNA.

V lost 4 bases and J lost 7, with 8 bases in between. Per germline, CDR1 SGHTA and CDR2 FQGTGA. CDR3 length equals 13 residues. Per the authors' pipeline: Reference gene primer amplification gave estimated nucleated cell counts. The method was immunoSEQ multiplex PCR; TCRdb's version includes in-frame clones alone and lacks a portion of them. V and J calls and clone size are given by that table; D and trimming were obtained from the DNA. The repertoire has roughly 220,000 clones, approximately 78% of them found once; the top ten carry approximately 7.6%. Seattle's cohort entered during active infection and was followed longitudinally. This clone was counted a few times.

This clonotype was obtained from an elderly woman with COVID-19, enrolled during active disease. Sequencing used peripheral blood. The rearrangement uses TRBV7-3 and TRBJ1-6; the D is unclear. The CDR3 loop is CASSSLANSPLHF. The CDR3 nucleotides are TGTGCCAGCAGCTCCCTGGCCAATTCACCCCTCCACTTT.